This T cell receptor beta chain emerged from a study of blood T cell repertoires in COVID-19. Overall study: Whether acute or convalescent, the COVID-19 samples came from the United States, Italy and Spain. Sources were T cells, B-cell-depleted T cells, or PBMCs; the material itself was cDNA or gDNA.

This clone occurred once. The germline gives CDR1 LGHDT, CDR2 YNNKEL (reference sequence). This CDR3 has 12 amino acids. V gave up 9 bases and J gave up 5 bases; unmatched junction bases: 3. The assay was immunoSEQ multiplex PCR, and TCRdb's table has in-frame clones only and misses some. This table has tens of thousands of clones, about 90% appearing once. This clonotype originated in a human donor in a cohort sampled during active COVID-19. V usage is TRBV3-1 (or the pseudogene TRBV3-2) and J usage is TRBJ2-5; 10 bases are shared with TRBD2. Sequencing was performed on peripheral blood. The CDR3, as DNA: TGTGCCAGTTCGGGACTAGCGGAGACCCAGTACTTC. Encoded protein: CASSGLAETQYF.